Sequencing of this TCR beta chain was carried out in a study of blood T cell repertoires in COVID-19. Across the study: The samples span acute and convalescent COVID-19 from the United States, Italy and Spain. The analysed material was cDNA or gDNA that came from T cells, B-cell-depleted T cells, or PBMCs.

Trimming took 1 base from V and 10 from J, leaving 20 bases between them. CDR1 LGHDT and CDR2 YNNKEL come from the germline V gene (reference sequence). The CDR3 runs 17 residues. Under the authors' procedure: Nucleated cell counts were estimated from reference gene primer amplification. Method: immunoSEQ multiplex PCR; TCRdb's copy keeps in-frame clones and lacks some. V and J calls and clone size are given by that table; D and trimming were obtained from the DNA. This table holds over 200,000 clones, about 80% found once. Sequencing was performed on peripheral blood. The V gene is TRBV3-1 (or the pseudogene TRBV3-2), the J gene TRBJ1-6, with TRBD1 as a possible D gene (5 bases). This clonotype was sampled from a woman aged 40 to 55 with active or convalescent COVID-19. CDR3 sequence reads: CASSQGLGGGSSSPLHF. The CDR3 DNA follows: TGTGCCAGCAGCCAAGGGCTCGGGGGAGGGTCTAGCTCACCCCTCCACTTT.